The 10 T cell receptor beta chains below were found in one sample sequenced in a study of T cells after posttransplantation cyclophosphamide. Cyclophosphamide on days +3 and +4 followed busulfan-fludarabine conditioning and a marrow graft. Assay: immunoSEQ multiplex PCR; the TCRdb copy retains only in-frame clones and omits some. There are about 9,100 clones in the sample, none observed a single time. The source material was PBMCs, sampled around 350 days after allogeneic stem cell transplant with posttransplant cyclophosphamide. The source is a male patient in his 50s who received an allogeneic stem cell transplant from a related donor and was CMV-positive. Some T cells may be transferred from the graft donor.

The genes are TRBV2 and TRBJ2-3, with 12 bases aligning to TRBD2. This CDR3 is 15 amino acids long. From germline, CDR1 is SNHLY and CDR2 FYNNEI. J gave up 2 bases and V 9 bases, and 6 bases lay outside the gene matches. CDR3 coding DNA: TGTGCCAGTTCGACTAGCGGGGGCTTCACAGATACGCAGTATTTT. It yields the protein CASSTSGGFTDTQYF.

This clone was observed many times. V is TRBV18 and J is TRBJ1-4; TRBD1 is a possible D gene (6 bases). Germline-derived CDR1 and CDR2 are KGHSH and LQKENI. V lost 6 bases and J lost 0, with 11 bases in between. The CDR3 covers 15 residues. CDR3 in amino acids: CASSAGTTTNEKLFF. The CDR3 DNA follows: TGTGCCAGCTCGGCCGGGACAACAACTAATGAAAAACTGTTTTTT.

This clone ranks as medium-sized (0.01 to 0.1%). The V and J genes are TRBV6-6 and TRBJ1-5, with D unresolved. The CDR3 covers 14 residues. The germline CDR1 and CDR2 sequences are MNHNY and SVGAGI (reference sequence). V shed 5 bases and J shed 2 bases, with 10 bases lying between them. The CDR3, as DNA: TGTGCCAGCAGTCGGATGCAGGGCAATCAGCCCCAGCATTTT. Protein sequence: CASSRMQGNQPQHF.

This clone has at least ten counts. The chain links TRBV5-1 to TRBJ2-7, with TRBD1 matching over 8 bases. The CDR3 totals 15 residues. CDR1 and CDR2 (germline): SGHRS, YFSETQ. V trimming: 5 bases; J trimming: 3 bases; junction bases outside the gene matches: 10. In DNA form, the CDR3 reads TGCGCCAGCAGTCTTGCGACAGGGGCGTTCTACGAGCAGTACTTC. Translation gives CASSLATGAFYEQYF.

This clone appeared many times. J is TRBJ2-3 and V is TRBV6-1; a possible D gene is TRBD2 (7 bases). The CDR3 contains 16 residues. Germline values: CDR1 MNHNS, CDR2 SASEGT. The V gene lost 0 bases and the J gene lost 1 base, with 11 bases spanning the gap. As DNA, the CDR3 is TGTGCCAGCAGTGAAGCGAGGGGGGGCGGCACAGATACGCAGTATTTT. Encoded protein: CASSEARGGGTDTQYF.

This clone was detected many times. V and J are TRBV19 and TRBJ2-3; D not certain. Per the germline V gene, CDR1 is LNHDA and CDR2 is SQIVND (reference sequence). V was clipped by 5 bases and J by 1 base, with 16 bases between them. This CDR3 has 16 residues. The CDR3 sequence: CASSPPAGWGTDTQYF. CDR3 sequence (DNA): TGTGCCAGTAGTCCCCCGGCAGGTTGGGGCACAGATACGCAGTATTTT. The full variable domain, rest sourced from reference TRBV19 and TRBJ2-3, is DGGITQSPKYLFRKEGQNVTLSCEQNLNHDAMYWYRQDPGQGLRLIYYSQIVNDFQKGDIAEGYSVSREKKESFPLTVTSAQKNPTAFYLCASSPPAGWGTDTQYFGPGTRLTVL.

This clone was picked up many times. The CDR3: CASSSFGLNRRQTEAFF. The CDR3 DNA reads as TGTGCCAGCAGTTCTTTTGGGCTAAACAGACGGCAGACTGAAGCTTTCTTT. The rearrangement uses TRBV12-1 and TRBJ1-1; the table assigns TRBD1, which was not confirmed against the DNA. TRBV12-1 is shown as a pseudogene. CDR3 length equals 17 residues.

In its sample, this clone was seen many times. The V and J genes are TRBV27 and TRBJ1-2; no firm D call. Trimming cost V 2 bases and J 7 bases, with 2 bases left between them. Germline values: CDR1 MNHEY, CDR2 SMNVEV (reference sequence). This CDR3 has 10 amino acids. CDR3 residues: CASSLRGYTF. In DNA, the CDR3 is TGTGCCAGCAGTTTACGTGGCTACACCTTC.

This clone has ten or more counts. This chain uses TRBV11-2 with TRBJ2-7; D is perhaps TRBD2 (5 bases). CDR1 is SGHAT and CDR2 is FQNNGV in the germline V gene. CDR3 length equals 13 residues. Deletions cut 1 base from V and 6 bases from J, with 10 bases between. In DNA, the CDR3 is TGTGCCAGCAGCTTAGCTAACGCGGGCGAGCAGTACTTC. The encoded protein is CASSLANAGEQYF.

This clone has a count of ten or more. The chain is built from TRBV11-2 and TRBJ1-1; no firm D call. From germline, CDR1 is SGHAT and CDR2 FQNNGV. V lost 3 bases and J 0 bases, leaving 5 bases between the germline ends. This CDR3 contains 13 residues. The CDR3 spells CASSFSMNTEAFF. The CDR3 bases are TGTGCCAGCAGCTTTAGCATGAACACTGAAGCTTTCTTT.